This T cell receptor (beta chain) derives from a study of blood T cell repertoires in COVID-19. Study at large: The United States, Italy and Spain provided the acute and convalescent COVID-19 samples. PBMCs, B-cell-depleted T cells, or T cells provided the cDNA or gDNA that made up the material.

CDR1 is SNHLY, CDR2 FYNNEI, per germline. The CDR3 sequence is 13 residues long. V was pared by 6 bases and J by 0 bases, with 2 bases of the junction left unmatched. Original processing notes: Reference gene primer amplification gave estimated nucleated cell counts. Data came from immunoSEQ multiplex PCR; TCRdb stores just in-frame clones and leaves some out. D and trimming come from the DNA, and the V and J calls and clone size come from that table. The sample holds 350,000 or so clones, 90% seen once. Sequencing was performed on peripheral blood. This receptor was obtained from a young man with active or convalescent COVID-19. V gene TRBV2 combines with J gene TRBJ2-7; 7 positions match TRBD1. Written as DNA, the CDR3 is TGTGCCAGCAGACAGGGGAGCTCCTACGAGCAGTACTTC. Translated: CASRQGSSYEQYF.